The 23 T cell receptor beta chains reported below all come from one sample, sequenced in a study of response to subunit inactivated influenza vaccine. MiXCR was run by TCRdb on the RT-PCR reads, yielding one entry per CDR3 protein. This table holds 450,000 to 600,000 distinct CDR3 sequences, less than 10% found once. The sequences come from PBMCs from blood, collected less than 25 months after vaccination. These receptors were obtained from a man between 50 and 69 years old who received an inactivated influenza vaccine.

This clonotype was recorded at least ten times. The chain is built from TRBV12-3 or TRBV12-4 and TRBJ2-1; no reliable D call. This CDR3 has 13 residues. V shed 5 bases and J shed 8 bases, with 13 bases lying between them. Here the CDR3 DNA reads TGTGCCAGCAGTGCCGAAAGCCGTGATGAGCAGTTCTTC. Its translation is CASSAESRDEQFF.

CDR3: CASSYVDSGSSYNEQFF. DNA of the CDR3: TGTGCCAGCAGTTACGTTGATAGCGGCAGCTCCTACAATGAGCAGTTCTTC. The gene calls are TRBV6-2 or TRBV6-3 and TRBJ2-1; D may be TRBD2 (6 bases). Germline CDR1 MNHEY, CDR2 SVGEGT. The V and J ends lost 2 bases and 0 bases respectively, with 14 bases between them. The CDR3 spans 17 residues.

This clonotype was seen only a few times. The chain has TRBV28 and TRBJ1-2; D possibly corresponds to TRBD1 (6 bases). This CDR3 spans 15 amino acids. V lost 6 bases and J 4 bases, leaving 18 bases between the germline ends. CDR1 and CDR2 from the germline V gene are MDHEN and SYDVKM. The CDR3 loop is CASSPGGQLAYGYTF. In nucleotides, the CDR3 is TGTGCCAGCAGCCCGGGGGGGCAACTAGCCTATGGCTACACCTTC.

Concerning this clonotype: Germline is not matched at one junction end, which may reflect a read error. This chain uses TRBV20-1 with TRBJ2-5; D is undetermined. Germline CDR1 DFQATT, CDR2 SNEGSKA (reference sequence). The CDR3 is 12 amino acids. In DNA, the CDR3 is TGCAGTGCTATAGGATCCCAAGAGACCGAGTACTTC. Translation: CSAIGSQETEYF.

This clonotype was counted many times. CDR3 loop: CSGTGTTLLEAFF. The CDR3, as DNA: TGCAGCGGAACCGGGACAACCCTCCTTGAAGCTTTCTTT. The rearrangement links TRBV29-1 to TRBJ1-1, with a weak D call TRBD1 (6 bases). The CDR3 consists of 13 residues. Trimming removed 7 bases at V and 7 bases at J, with 19 bases between. CDR1 is SQVTM and CDR2 is ANQGSEA in the germline V gene. Filled out from reference TRBV29-1 and TRBJ1-1, the complete variable domain reads SAVISQKPSRDICQRGTSLTIQCQVDSQVTMMFWYRQQPGQSLTLIATANQGSEATYESGFVIDKFPISRPNLTFSTLTVSNMSPEDSSIYLCSGTGTTLLEAFFGQGTRLTVV.

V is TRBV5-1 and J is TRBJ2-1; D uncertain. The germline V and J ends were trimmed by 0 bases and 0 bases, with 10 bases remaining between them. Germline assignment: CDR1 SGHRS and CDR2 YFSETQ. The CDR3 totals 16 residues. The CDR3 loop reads CASSLVYPGSYNEQFF. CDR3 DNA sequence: TGCGCCAGCAGCTTGGTGTATCCGGGCTCCTACAATGAGCAGTTCTTC.

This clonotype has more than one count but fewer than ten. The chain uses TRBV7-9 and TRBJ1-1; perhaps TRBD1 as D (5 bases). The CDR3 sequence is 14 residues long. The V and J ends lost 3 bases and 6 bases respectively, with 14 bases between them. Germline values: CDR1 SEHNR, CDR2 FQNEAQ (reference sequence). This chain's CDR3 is CASSLGWGESEAFF. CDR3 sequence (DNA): TGTGCCAGCAGCTTGGGCTGGGGCGAGTCTGAAGCTTTCTTT.

The DNA for the CDR3 is TGCGCCAGCAGCCAAGAACAGGGGTCAGGCCGGCCCCAGCATTTT. This gives the protein CASSQEQGSGRPQHF. J is TRBJ1-5 and V is TRBV4-3; 7 bases align to TRBD1. The CDR3 contains 15 residues. The J segment lost 9 bases and the V segment lost 0 bases, leaving 8 bases of the junction unmatched. Germline values: CDR1 LGHNA, CDR2 YSLEER.

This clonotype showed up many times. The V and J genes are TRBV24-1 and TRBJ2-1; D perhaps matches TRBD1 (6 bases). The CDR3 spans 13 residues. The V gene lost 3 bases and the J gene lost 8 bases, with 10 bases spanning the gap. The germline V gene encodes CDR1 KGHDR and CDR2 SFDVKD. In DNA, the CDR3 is TGTGCCACCAGTGATAGGACAGTCGATGAGCAGTTCTTC. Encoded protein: CATSDRTVDEQFF.

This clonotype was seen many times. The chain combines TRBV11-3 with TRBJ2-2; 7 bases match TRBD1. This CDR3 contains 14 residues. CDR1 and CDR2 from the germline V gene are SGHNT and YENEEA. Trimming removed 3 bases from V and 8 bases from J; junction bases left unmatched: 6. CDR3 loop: CASSFSQGLGELFF. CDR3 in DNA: TGTGCCAGCAGCTTCTCACAGGGGCTAGGGGAGCTGTTTTTT.

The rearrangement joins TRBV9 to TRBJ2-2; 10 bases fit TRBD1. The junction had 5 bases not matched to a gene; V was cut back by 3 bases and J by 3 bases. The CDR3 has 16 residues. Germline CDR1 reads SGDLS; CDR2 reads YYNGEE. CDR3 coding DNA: TGTGCCAGCAGCGCCCGGGACAGGGGATACACCGGGGAGCTGTTTTTT. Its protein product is CASSARDRGYTGELFF.

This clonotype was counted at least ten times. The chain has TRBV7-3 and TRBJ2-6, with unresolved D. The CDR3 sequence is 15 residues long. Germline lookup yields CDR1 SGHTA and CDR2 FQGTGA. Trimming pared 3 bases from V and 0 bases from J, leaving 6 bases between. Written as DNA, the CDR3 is TGTGCCAGCAGCTTCGGTATCTCTGGGGCCAACGTCCTGACTTTC. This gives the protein CASSFGISGANVLTF.

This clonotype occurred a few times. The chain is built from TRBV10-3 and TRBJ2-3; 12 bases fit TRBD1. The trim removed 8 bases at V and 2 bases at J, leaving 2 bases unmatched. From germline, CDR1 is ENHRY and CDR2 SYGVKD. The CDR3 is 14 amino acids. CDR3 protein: CAIGTGGNTDTQYF. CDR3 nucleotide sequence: TGTGCCATCGGGACAGGGGGCAACACAGATACGCAGTATTTT.

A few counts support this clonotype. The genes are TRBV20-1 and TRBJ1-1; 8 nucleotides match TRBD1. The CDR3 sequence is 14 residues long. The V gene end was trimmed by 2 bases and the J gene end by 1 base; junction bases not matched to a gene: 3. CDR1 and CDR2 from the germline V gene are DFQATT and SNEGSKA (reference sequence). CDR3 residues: CSARLQGANTEAFF. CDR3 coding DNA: TGCAGTGCTAGACTCCAGGGGGCGAACACTGAAGCTTTCTTT.

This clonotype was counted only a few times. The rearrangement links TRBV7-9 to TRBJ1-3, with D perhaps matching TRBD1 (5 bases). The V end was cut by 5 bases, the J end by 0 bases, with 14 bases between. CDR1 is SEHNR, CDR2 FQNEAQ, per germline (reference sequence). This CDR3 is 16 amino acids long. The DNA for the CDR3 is TGTGCCAGCAGCCCTAGGGGCGCTAGCTCTGGAAACACCATATATTTT. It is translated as CASSPRGASSGNTIYF.

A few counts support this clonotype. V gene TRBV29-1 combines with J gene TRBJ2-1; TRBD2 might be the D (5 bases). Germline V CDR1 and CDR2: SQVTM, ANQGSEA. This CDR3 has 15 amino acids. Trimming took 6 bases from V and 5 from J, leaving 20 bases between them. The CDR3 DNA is TGCAGCGTCCTTATCGTTCGGGGTGGAGACAATGAGCAGTTCTTC. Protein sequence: CSVLIVRGGDNEQFF.

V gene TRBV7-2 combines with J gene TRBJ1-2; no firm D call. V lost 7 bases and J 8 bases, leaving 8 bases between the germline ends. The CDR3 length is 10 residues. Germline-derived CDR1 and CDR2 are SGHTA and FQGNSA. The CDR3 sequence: CASTSTGYTF. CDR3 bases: TGTGCCAGCACTTCAACCGGCTACACCTTC.

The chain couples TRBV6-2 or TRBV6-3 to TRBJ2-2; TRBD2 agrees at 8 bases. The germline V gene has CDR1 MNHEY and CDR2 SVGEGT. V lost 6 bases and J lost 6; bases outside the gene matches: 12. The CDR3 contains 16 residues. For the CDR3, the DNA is TGTGCCAGCAGCCCCCGGGCGGGGGGCTATGCCGGGGAGCTGTTTTTT. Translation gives CASSPRAGGYAGELFF.

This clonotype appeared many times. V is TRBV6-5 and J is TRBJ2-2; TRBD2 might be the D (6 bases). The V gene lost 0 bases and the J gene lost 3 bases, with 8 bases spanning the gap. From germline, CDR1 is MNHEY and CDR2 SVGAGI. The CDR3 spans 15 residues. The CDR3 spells CASSYSWGDTGELFF. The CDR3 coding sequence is TGTGCCAGCAGTTACTCTTGGGGGGACACCGGGGAGCTGTTTTTT.

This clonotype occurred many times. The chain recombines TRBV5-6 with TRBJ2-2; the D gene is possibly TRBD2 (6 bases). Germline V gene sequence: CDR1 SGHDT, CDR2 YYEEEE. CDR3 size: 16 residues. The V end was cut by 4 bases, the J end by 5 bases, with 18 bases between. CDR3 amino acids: CASSQQGTYLTGELFF. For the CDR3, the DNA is TGTGCCAGCAGCCAACAAGGGACTTACTTAACCGGGGAGCTGTTTTTT.

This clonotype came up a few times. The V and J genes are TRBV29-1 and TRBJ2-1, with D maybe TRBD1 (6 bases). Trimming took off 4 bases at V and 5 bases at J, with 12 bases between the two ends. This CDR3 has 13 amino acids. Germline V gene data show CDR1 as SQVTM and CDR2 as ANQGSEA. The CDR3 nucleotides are TGCAGCGTTGGAGCCCGGACAGACAATGAGCAGTTCTTC. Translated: CSVGARTDNEQFF.

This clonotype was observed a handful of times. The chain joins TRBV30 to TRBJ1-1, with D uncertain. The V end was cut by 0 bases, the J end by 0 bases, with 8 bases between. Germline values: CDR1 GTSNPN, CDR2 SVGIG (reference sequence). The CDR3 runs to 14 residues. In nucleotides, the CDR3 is TGTGCCTGGAGTGTAGGGCGGATGAACACTGAAGCTTTCTTT. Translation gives CAWSVGRMNTEAFF.

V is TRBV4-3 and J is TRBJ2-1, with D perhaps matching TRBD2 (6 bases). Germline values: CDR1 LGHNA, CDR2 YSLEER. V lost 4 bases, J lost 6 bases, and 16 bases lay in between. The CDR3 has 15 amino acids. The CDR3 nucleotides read TGCGCCAGCAGCCGAATAGCCGTTAGCGGCAATGAGCAGTTCTTC. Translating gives CASSRIAVSGNEQFF.